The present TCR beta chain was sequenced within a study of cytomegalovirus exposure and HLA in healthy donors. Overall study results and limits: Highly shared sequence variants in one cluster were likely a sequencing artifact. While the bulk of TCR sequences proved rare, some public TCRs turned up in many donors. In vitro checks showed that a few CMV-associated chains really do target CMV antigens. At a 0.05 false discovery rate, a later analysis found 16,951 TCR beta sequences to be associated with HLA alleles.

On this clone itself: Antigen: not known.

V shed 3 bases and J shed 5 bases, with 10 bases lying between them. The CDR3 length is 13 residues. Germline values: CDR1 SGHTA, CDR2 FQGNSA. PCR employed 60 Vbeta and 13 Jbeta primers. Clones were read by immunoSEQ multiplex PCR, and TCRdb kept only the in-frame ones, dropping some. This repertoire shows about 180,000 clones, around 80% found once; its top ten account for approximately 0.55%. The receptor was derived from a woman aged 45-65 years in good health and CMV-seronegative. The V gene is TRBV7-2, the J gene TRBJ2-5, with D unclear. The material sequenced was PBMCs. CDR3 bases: TGTGCCAGCAGCTTTCCTAGTAGCGAGACCCAGTACTTC. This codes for CASSFPSSETQYF.